This paragraph reports one TCR beta chain. Its specificity is unknown. Germline CDR1 and CDR2: GTSNPN and SVGIG (reference sequence). The CDR3 is 13 residues long. Losses at the gene ends were 4 bases for V and 5 bases for J; bases not matched to a gene: 8. TCRdb re-derived calls from the reads in MiXCR, one entry per CDR3 protein. The sample has around 300,000 distinct CDR3 sequences, 20% to 25% seen once. The sample originates from a study of T cell repertoires in cytomegalovirus infection. Study summary: Both CMV infection and a matching HLA type were indicated by public TCR beta signatures.

The source is a human donor in good health (CMV status not recorded). Some clones in this sample may be carry-over from other donors' samples. V and J are TRBV30 and TRBJ2-7; 7 bases align to TRBD2. Specimen: cultured PBMCs, collected from culture after CMV antigen stimulation. CDR3: CAWTRGSNNEQYF. For the CDR3, the DNA is TGTGCCTGGACCCGCGGGAGTAATAACGAGCAGTACTTC.